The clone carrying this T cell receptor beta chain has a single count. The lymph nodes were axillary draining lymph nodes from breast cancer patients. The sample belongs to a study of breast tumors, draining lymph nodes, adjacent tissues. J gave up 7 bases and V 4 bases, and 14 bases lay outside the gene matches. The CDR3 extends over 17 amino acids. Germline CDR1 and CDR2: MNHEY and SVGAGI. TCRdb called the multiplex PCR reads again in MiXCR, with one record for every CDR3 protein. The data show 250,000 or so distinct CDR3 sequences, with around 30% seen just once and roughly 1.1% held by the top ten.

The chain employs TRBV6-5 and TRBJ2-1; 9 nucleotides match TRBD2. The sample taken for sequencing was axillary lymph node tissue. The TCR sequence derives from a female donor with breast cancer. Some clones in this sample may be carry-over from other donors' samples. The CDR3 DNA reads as TGTGCCAGCAGTTTCCTTCCTCTTAGCGGGAGTAGAAATGAGCAGTTCTTC. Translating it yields CASSFLPLSGSRNEQFF.